Below, one T cell receptor (beta chain) is given with its context. Its antigen is as yet unknown. The data were taken from a study of cytomegalovirus exposure and HLA in healthy donors. Findings and caveats of the study: Information on immune exposure was restricted to one variable (CMV serostatus).

This CDR3 has 18 amino acids. Germline CDR1 SGHVS, CDR2 FNYEAQ. V lost 4 bases and J lost 5; bases outside the gene matches: 16. The PCR used 60 Vbeta and 13 Jbeta primers. Assay used: immunoSEQ multiplex PCR; TCRdb lists only in-frame clones, some missing. The table records about 190,000 clones, about nine tenths of them present only once. The source of this sequence is a man aged 25-45 years in good health and CMV-seronegative. Sequenced input: PBMCs. J is TRBJ2-2 and V is TRBV7-6, with 7 bases lining up with TRBD1. The CDR3 protein is CASSSPTGYPSRTGELFF. The CDR3 DNA reads TGTGCCAGCAGCTCTCCGACAGGGTACCCCTCGCGGACCGGGGAGCTGTTTTTT.